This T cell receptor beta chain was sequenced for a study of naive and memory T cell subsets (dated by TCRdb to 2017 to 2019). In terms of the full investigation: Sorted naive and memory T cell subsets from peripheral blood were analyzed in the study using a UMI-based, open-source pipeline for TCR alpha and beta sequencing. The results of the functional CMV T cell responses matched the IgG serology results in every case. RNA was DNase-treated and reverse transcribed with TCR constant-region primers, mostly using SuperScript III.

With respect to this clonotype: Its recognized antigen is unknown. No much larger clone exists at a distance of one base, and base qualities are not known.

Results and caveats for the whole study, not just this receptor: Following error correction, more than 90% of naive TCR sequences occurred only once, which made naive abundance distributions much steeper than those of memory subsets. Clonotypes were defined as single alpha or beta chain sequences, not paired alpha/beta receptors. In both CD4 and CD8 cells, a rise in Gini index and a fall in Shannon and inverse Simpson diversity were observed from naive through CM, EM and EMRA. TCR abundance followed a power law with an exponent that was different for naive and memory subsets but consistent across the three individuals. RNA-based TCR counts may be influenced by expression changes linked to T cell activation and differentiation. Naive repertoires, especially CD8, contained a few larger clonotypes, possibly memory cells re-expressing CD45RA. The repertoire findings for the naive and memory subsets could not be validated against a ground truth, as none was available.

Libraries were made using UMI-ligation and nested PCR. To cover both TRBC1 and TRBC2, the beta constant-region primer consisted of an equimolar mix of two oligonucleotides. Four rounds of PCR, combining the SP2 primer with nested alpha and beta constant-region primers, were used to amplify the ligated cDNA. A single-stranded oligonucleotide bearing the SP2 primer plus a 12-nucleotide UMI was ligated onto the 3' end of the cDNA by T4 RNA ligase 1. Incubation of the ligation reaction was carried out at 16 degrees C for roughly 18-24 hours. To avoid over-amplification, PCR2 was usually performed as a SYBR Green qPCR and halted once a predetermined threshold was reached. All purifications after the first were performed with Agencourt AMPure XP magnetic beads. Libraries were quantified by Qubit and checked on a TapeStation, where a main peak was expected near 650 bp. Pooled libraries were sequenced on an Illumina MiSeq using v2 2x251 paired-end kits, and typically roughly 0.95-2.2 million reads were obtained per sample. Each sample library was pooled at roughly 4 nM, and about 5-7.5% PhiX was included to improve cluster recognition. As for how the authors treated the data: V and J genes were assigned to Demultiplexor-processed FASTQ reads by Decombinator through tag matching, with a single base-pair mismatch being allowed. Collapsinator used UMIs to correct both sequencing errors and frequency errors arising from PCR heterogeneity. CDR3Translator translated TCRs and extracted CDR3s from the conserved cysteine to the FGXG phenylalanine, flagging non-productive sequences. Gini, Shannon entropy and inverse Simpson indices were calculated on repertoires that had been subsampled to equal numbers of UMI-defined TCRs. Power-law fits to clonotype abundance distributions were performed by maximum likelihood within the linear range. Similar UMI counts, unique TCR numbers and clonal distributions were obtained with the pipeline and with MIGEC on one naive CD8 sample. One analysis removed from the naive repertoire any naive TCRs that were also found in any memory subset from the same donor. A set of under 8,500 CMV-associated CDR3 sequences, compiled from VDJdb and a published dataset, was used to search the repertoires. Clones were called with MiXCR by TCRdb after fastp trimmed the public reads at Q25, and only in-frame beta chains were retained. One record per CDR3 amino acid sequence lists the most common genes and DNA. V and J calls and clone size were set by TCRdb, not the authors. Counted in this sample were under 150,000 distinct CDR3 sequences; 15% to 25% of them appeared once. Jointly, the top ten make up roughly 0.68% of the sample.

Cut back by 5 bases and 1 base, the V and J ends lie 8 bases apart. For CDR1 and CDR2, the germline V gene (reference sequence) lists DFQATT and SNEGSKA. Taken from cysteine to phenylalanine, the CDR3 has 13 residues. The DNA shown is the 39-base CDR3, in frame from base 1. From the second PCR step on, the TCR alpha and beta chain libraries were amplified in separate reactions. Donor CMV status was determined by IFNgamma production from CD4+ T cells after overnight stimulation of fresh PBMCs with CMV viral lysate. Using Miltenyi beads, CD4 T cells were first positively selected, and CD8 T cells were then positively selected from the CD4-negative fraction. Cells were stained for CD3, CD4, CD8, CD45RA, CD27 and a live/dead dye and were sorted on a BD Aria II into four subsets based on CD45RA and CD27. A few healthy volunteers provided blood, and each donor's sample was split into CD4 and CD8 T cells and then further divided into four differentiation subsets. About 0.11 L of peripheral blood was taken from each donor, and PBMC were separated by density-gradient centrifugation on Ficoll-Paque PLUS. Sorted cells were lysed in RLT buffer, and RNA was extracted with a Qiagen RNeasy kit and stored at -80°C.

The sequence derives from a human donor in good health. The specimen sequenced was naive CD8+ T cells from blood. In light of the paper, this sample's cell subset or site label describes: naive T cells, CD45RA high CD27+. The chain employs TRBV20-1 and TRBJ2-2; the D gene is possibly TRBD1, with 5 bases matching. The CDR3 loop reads CSARDRNTGELFF. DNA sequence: TGCAGTGCTCGCGACAGGAACACCGGGGAGCTGTTTTTT.